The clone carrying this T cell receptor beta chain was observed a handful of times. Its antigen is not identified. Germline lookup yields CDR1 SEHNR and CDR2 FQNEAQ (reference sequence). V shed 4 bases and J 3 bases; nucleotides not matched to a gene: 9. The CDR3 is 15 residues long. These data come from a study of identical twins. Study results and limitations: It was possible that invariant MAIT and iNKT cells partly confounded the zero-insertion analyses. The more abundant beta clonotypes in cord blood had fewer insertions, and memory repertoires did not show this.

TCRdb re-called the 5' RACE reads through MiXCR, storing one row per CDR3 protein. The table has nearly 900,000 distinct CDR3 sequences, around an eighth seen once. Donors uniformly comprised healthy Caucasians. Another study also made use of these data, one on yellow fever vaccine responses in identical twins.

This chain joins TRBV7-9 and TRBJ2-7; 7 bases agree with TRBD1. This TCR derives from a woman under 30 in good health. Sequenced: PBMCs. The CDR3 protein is CASSSDRVPFYEQYF. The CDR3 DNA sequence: TGTGCCAGCAGCTCCGACAGGGTCCCATTCTACGAGCAGTACTTC.